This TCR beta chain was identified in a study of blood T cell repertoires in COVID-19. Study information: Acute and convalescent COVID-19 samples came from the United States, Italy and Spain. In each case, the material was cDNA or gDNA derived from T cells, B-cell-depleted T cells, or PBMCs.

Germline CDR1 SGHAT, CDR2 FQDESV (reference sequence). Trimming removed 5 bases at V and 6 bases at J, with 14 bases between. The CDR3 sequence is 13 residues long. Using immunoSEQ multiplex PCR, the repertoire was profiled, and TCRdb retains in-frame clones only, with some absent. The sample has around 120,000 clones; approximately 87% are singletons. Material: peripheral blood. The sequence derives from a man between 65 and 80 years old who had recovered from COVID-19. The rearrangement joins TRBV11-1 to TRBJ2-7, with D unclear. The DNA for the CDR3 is TGTGCCAGCAGCCCCCCCTCCCGTTCCGAGCAGTACTTC. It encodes CASSPPSRSEQYF.